Sequencing of this T cell receptor beta chain was carried out in a study of T cell clusters in autoimmune cytopenias. Study outcomes and limitations: TRB repertoire shifts in secondary cytopenia and chronic lymphocytic leukemia mostly reflected lymphoma, not autoimmunity. Exclusive TRB clusters were about 2.8-fold more numerous in healthy donors than in active autoimmune hepatitis.

By frequency, this clonotype is medium-sized (0.01 to 0.1%). Its antigen is not known. One tube held mixed TRB-A and TRB-B primer pools for touch-down PCR. TCRdb reprocessed the multiplex PCR reads; each CDR3 protein has one entry and no DNA is given. Its table lists roughly 4,700 distinct CDR3 sequences. TRB amplification used around 270 ng of peripheral blood genomic DNA. CDR1 and CDR2 (germline): SGHVS, FNYEAQ. The CDR3 has 15 residues. The same data also contributed to another study, on T cell repertoires in aging, cancer and after chemotherapy. This second study says: In cancer patients, declining TCR diversity with age involved lost richness and lost evenness. No conclusions about immunological memory after chemotherapy can be drawn from the repertoire data.

The source of this sequence is a human donor in good health. This chain links TRBV7-6 with TRBJ1-3; the D gene TCRdb calls, TRBD1, cannot be checked with no DNA. The sequenced sample consisted of peripheral blood. The CDR3 region is CASSLDQGAGNTIYF. Full variable domain (outside the CDR3, taken from reference TRBV7-6 and TRBJ1-3): GAGVSQSPRYKVTKRGQDVALRCDPISGHVSLYWYRQALGQGPEFLTYFNYEAQQDKSGLPNDRFSAERPEGSISTLTIQRTEQRDSAMYRCASSLDQGAGNTIYFGEGSWLTVV.